The text below deals with one TCR beta chain. Its antigen is unidentified. Trimming removed 3 bases from V and 4 bases from J, with 15 bases in between. This CDR3 comprises 15 residues. Germline V gene sequence: CDR1 MDHEN, CDR2 SYDVKM. These data come from a study of CD8+ T cells in alopecia areata. Overall study findings and caveats: Alopecia totalis/universalis scalp especially showed more expanded CD8+ clones than normal scalp. Normal skin's resident alphabeta T cells are also sequenced in scalp samples.

The authors extracted RNA and reverse transcribed it into cDNA as the sequencing template. This table comes from immunoSEQ multiplex PCR, and its TCRdb copy is limited to in-frame clones, with some not included. The data hold roughly 64,000 clones, with around 45% observed a single time. Specified treatment: oral pan-JAK inhibitor, 5-10 mg twice daily. Collection of lesional scalp punch biopsies and peripheral blood was performed in alopecia areata patients. V and J are TRBV28 and TRBJ1-1; D might be TRBD1 (5 bases). The sequencing used CD8+ T cells sorted from blood, collected at roughly week 38, from a patient treated with tofacitinib. The source is a human donor with alopecia areata. This chain's CDR3 is CASSLFLRGLTEAFF. Here the CDR3 DNA reads TGTGCCAGCAGTTTGTTCCTGAGGGGCCTCACTGAAGCTTTCTTT.